What follows are 18 T cell receptor beta chains derived from one specimen sequenced in a study of T-cell memory formation after mild COVID-19. TCRdb re-analysed the 5' RACE reads in MiXCR, keeping a single row per CDR3 protein. The table has about 300,000 distinct CDR3 sequences, roughly a fifth seen once; the top ten hold around 20%. The sequencing input was PBMCs or a T cell subset sorted from them (not recorded which). The receptors were gathered from a man aged 18 to 30 who had mild COVID-19 (a few samples of this study predate the infection). Cell type and time point are not known.

V is TRBV28 and J is TRBJ1-1, with D uncertain. Germline-derived CDR1 and CDR2 are MDHEN and SYDVKM. V lost 6 bases to trimming and J lost 10 bases, with 15 bases between them. There are 12 residues in the CDR3. CDR3 amino acids: CASSILGSGAFF. The CDR3 coding sequence is TGTGCCAGCAGCATTCTTGGGTCTGGAGCTTTCTTT.

This clonotype showed up just a few times. The CDR3 bases are TGTGCCACCACCGGGTATAGGGACAGACAAGAGACCCAGTACTTC. Translating gives CATTGYRDRQETQYF. The rearrangement uses TRBV6-5 and TRBJ2-5, with 7 bases aligning to TRBD1. The CDR3 is made up of 15 amino acids. V shed 10 bases, J shed 2 bases, and the junction held 13 bases outside the gene matches. CDR1 is MNHEY and CDR2 is SVGAGI in the germline V gene.

This clonotype came up a few times. The V and J genes are TRBV7-2 and TRBJ2-5, with D uncertain. The CDR3 has 12 amino acids. Germline V CDR1 and CDR2: SGHTA, FQGNSA. V was shortened by 2 bases and J by 5 bases, with 6 bases between the two germline ends. The CDR3 DNA follows: TGTGCCAGCAGCTTACGATGGGAGACCCAGTACTTC. As protein: CASSLRWETQYF. Full variable domain (missing parts from reference TRBV7-2 and TRBJ2-5): GAGVSQSPSNKVTEKGKDVELRCDPISGHTALYWYRQSLGQGLEFLIYFQGNSAPDKSGLPSDRFSAERTGGSVSTLTIQRTQQEDSAVYLCASSLRWETQYFGPGTRLLVL.

V is TRBV5-5 and J is TRBJ1-3, with 7 positions matching TRBD1. Per germline, CDR1 SGHKS and CDR2 YYEKEE (reference sequence). After removal of 4 bases from V and 4 bases from J, the junction contained 8 bases not matched to a gene. CDR3 length equals 15 residues. CDR3 protein: CASSQYHRGGNTIYF. DNA of the CDR3: TGTGCCAGCAGCCAATACCACAGGGGAGGAAACACCATATATTTT.

This clonotype was observed at least ten times. The V and J genes are TRBV11-1 and TRBJ2-1; tentatively, D is TRBD1 (6 bases). CDR1 is SGHAT, CDR2 FQDESV, per germline (reference sequence). This CDR3 region has 14 residues. The germline V and J ends were trimmed by 5 bases and 3 bases, with 11 bases remaining between them. CDR3 loop: CASSPNRDYNEQFF. The CDR3 nucleotides are TGTGCCAGCAGCCCAAACAGGGACTACAATGAGCAGTTCTTC.

This clonotype was found once. This chain connects TRBV4-3 to TRBJ1-2, with 7 bases identical to TRBD1. The CDR3 consists of 16 residues. Trimming at V came to 2 bases and at J to 1 base, leaving 7 bases not matched to a gene. In germline, CDR1 is LGHNA, CDR2 YSLEER. CDR3 protein: CASSQRYGQVNYGYTF. The CDR3, as DNA: TGCGCCAGCAGCCAACGTTATGGACAGGTTAACTATGGCTACACCTTC.

This clonotype was observed at least ten times. V is TRBV6-2 or TRBV6-3 and J is TRBJ2-1; D is unclear. V lost 5 bases and J lost 5, with 13 bases in between. This CDR3 region has 14 residues. Germline assignment: CDR1 MNHEY and CDR2 SVGEGT. CDR3 in DNA: TGTGCCAGCAGTCACCCGGGCCCCAACAATGAGCAGTTCTTC. This sequence encodes CASSHPGPNNEQFF.

The chain recombines TRBV5-1 with TRBJ1-2; D is possibly TRBD1 (5 bases). The CDR3 has 13 residues. The V end lost 0 bases, the J end lost 6 bases, and 9 bases lay between the germline ends. CDR1 is SGHRS and CDR2 is YFSETQ in the germline V gene. For the CDR3, the DNA is TGCGCCAGCAGCTTGGTAGGGGATAATGGCTACACCTTC. Its protein product is CASSLVGDNGYTF.

The chain carries TRBV7-2 and TRBJ2-5, with D uncertain. The germline V gene encodes CDR1 SGHTA and CDR2 FQGNSA. Trimming left V 5 bases short and J 5 bases short, with 21 bases between. This CDR3 is built from 16 residues. The CDR3 coding sequence is TGTGCCAGCAGCCTAAAGGGAAGCCGGGCCGGGGAGACCCAGTACTTC. Amino acids: CASSLKGSRAGETQYF.

This clonotype was seen only a few times. The V call is TRBV12-3 or TRBV12-4, the J call TRBJ2-7, with 8 bases lining up with TRBD1. This CDR3 spans 14 amino acids. Germline trimming cut 3 bases from V and 6 bases from J; bases unmatched to any gene: 7. CDR3 sequence: CASSFPDRVTEQYF. The CDR3 DNA sequence: TGTGCCAGCAGTTTTCCGGACAGGGTAACCGAGCAGTACTTC.

The V call is TRBV5-4, the J call TRBJ2-2, with D possibly matching TRBD1 (8 bases). The CDR3 has 20 residues. Germline V CDR1 and CDR2: SGHNT, YYREEE (reference sequence). The V end was cut by 4 bases, the J end by 4 bases, with 29 bases between. The DNA for the CDR3 is TGTGCCAGCAGCCATGGACAGGGATCGGGGGGCGCCGGGGGCACCGGGGAGCTGTTTTTT. Encoded protein: CASSHGQGSGGAGGTGELFF.

This chain joins TRBV7-2 and TRBJ2-4; perhaps TRBD2 as D (7 bases). The V end was cut by 4 bases, the J end by 6 bases, with 13 bases between. Germline lookup yields CDR1 SGHTA and CDR2 FQGNSA. The CDR3 is 14 residues long. CDR3 in amino acids: CASSWGGAGNIQYF. CDR3 coding DNA: TGTGCCAGCAGCTGGGGGGGGGCCGGAAACATTCAGTACTTC.

There are a few counts of this clonotype. V and J are TRBV5-4 and TRBJ2-5; D possibly matches TRBD1 or TRBD2 (5 bases each). From germline, CDR1 is SGHNT and CDR2 YYREEE (reference sequence). V gave up 0 bases and J gave up 1 base, with 10 bases separating them. This CDR3 region has 15 residues. CDR3 nucleotide sequence: TGTGCCAGCAGCTTGGGGGAGAGGGGCCAAGAGACCCAGTACTTC. Protein sequence: CASSLGERGQETQYF.

The V gene is TRBV18, the J gene TRBJ2-3; 7 nucleotides align to TRBD2. This CDR3 spans 16 amino acids. V lost 1 base and J lost 3; bases outside the gene matches: 7. Germline V gene lookup returns CDR1 KGHSH and CDR2 LQKENI. The CDR3 region has the DNA TGTGCCAGCTCACCACTCCGGGCGGGGGAGACAGATACGCAGTATTTT. Amino acid sequence: CASSPLRAGETDTQYF. Complete variable domain (other parts from reference TRBV18 and TRBJ2-3): NAGVMQNPRHLVRRRGQEARLRCSPMKGHSHVYWYRQLPEEGLKFMVYLQKENIIDESGMPKERFSAEFPKEGPSILRIQQVVRGDSAAYFCASSPLRAGETDTQYFGPGTRLTVL.

The table lists this clonotype with a few counts. The chain recombines TRBV24-1 with TRBJ2-1; 9 bases agree with TRBD1. Germline CDR1 KGHDR, CDR2 SFDVKD. V lost 9 bases to trimming and J lost 9 bases; unmatched junction nucleotides: 11. The CDR3 is made up of 14 amino acids. The CDR3 is CATQKGTGSGEQFF. The CDR3 region has the DNA TGTGCCACCCAAAAGGGGACAGGGTCCGGTGAGCAGTTCTTC.

This clonotype has a handful of counts. This chain links TRBV20-1 with TRBJ1-1, with TRBD1 matching 7 bases. Trimming took 2 bases from V and 10 from J; bases not matched to a gene: 13. CDR1 and CDR2 from the germline V gene are DFQATT and SNEGSKA (reference sequence). The CDR3 consists of 14 residues. The CDR3 here is CSARFGSGGTTAFF. CDR3 nucleotides: TGCAGTGCTAGATTTGGGTCAGGGGGGACGACAGCTTTCTTT.

The chain's CDR3 is CASGRGAFF. In nucleotides, the CDR3 is TGTGCCAGCGGTCGCGGAGCTTTCTTT. The chain links TRBV6-5 to TRBJ1-1; the D is unclear. V gave up 8 bases and J gave up 10 bases, with 8 bases separating them. The CDR3 has 9 residues. Germline V gene lookup returns CDR1 MNHEY and CDR2 SVGAGI.

Only a few counts were recorded for this clonotype. This chain links TRBV4-1 with TRBJ2-3, with D tentatively TRBD1 or TRBD2 (5 bases each). Germline V gives CDR1 MGHRA, CDR2 YSYEKL. The V end lost 1 base, the J end lost 9 bases, and 11 bases lay between the germline ends. The CDR3 is made up of 13 amino acids. The CDR3 bases are TGCGCCAGCAGCCAAGTCGGTGGGGACACGCAGTATTTT. Encoded protein: CASSQVGGDTQYF.